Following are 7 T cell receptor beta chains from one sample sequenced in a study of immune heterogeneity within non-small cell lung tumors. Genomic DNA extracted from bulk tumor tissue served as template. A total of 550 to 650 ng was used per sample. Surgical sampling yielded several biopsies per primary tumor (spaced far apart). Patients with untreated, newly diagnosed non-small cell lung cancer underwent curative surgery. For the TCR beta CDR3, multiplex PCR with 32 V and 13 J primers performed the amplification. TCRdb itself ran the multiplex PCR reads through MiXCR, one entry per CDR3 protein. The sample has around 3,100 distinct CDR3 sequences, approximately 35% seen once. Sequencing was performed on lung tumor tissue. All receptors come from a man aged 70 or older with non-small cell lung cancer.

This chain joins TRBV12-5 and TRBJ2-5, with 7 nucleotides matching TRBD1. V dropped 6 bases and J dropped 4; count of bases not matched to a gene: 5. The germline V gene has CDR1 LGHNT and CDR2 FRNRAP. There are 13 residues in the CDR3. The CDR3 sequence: CASGRQGRETQYF. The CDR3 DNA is TGTGCTAGTGGAAGACAGGGAAGAGAGACCCAGTACTTC.

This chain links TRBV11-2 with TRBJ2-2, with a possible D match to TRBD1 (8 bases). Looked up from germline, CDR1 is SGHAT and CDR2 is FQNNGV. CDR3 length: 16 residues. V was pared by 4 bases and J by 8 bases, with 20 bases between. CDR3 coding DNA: TGTGCCAGCAGCTCGGGGGGCAGGGGGCCATCAGGGGAGCTGTTTTTT. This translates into CASSSGGRGPSGELFF.

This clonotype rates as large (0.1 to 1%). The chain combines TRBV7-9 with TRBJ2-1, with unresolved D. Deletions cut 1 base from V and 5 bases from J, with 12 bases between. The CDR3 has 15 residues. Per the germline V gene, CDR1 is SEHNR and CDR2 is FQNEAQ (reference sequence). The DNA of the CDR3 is TGTGCCAGCAGCTTAGTAAGAATTAGAGACAATGAGCAGTTCTTC. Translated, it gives CASSLVRIRDNEQFF.

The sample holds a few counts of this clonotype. CDR3 sequence reads: CASSQVRGQDTQYF. In nucleotides, the CDR3 is TGTGCCAGCAGCCAAGTCCGGGGGCAAGATACGCAGTATTTT. The V gene is TRBV3-1, the J gene TRBJ2-3; perhaps D is TRBD1 or TRBD2 (6 bases each). V lost 1 base and J lost 5, with 10 bases in between. The CDR3 is 14 amino acids. The V gene's germline CDR1 is LGHDT and CDR2 YNNKEL (reference sequence).

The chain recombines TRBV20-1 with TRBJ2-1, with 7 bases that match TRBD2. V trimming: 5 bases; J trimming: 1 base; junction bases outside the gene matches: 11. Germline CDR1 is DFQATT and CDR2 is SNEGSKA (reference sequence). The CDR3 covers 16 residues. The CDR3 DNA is TGCAGTGCTGTCGGGCTAGCGGACTTATCCTACAATGAGCAGTTCTTC. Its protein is CSAVGLADLSYNEQFF.

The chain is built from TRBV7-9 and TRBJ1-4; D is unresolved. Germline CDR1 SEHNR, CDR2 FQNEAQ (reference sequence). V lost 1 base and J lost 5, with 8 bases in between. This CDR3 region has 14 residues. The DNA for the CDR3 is TGTGCCAGCAGCTTAGAAGGAGTGAATGAAAAACTGTTTTTT. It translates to CASSLEGVNEKLFF. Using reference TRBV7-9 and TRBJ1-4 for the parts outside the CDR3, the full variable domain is DTGVSQNPRHKITKRGQNVTFRCDPISEHNRLYWYRQTLGQGPEFLTYFQNEAQLEKSRLLSDRFSAERPKGSFSTLEIQRTEQGDSAMYLCASSLEGVNEKLFFGSGTQLSVL.

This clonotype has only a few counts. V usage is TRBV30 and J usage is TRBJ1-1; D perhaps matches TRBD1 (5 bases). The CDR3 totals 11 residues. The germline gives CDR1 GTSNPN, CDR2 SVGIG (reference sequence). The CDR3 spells CALHRRTEAFF. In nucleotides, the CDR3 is TGTGCACTCCACAGGAGGACTGAAGCTTTCTTT.